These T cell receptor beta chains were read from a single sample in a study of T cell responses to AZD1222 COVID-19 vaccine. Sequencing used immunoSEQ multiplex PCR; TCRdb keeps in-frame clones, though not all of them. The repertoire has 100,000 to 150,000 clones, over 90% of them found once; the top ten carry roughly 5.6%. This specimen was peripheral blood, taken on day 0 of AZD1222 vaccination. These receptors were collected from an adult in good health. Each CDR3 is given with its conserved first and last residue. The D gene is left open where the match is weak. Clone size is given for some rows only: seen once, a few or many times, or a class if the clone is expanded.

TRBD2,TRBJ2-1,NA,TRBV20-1,TGCAGTGCTAGTGTGGGCGGGAGTTTCGACAATGAGCAGTTCTTC,CSASVGGSFDNEQFF
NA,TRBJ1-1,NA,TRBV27,TGTGCCAGCAGTTTATCTCGGGGTCTGAACACTGAAGCTTTCTTT,CASSLSRGLNTEAFF
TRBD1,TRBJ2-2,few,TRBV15,TGTGCCACCAGCCCCCGGGACAGTTTACGGGAGCTGTTTTTT,CATSPRDSLRELFF
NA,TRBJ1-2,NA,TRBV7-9,TGTGCCAGCAGCCCGTCAGACAGCCTTCCTTATGGCTACACCTTC,CASSPSDSLPYGYTF
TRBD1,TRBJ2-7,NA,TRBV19,TGTGCCAGTAGTCGCGCTCGAAAGAAAATCGGGACAGAAGGCTACGAGCAGTACTTC,CASSRARKKIGTEGYEQYF
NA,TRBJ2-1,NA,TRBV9,TGTGCCAGCAGCGTATCCTACAGCCAAAATGAGCAGTTCTTC,CASSVSYSQNEQFF
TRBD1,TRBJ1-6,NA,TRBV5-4,TGTGCCAGCAGCTTGTTCACGGGACAGTTAATCTTGCCCCTCCACTTT,CASSLFTGQLILPLHF
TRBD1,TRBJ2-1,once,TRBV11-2,TGTGCCAGCAGCTCCCCGGACAGGGCAAGCTCCTACAATGAGCAGTTCTTC,CASSSPDRASSYNEQFF
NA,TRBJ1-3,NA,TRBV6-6,TGTGCCAGCAGACTGACCTCTGGAAACACCATATATTTT,CASRLTSGNTIYF
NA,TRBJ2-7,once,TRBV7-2,TGTGCCAGCAGCTTAGCACGGGAGCAGTACTTC,CASSLAREQYF
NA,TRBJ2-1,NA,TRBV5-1,TGCGCCAGCAGCTTACAATACAATGAGCAGTTCTTC,CASSLQYNEQFF
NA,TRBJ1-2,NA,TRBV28,TGTGCCAGCAGTTTCAAGGGCCGTGGCTACACCTTC,CASSFKGRGYTF
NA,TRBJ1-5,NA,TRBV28,TGTGCCAGCAGCCCGGACAGAATTCAGCCCCAGCATTTT,CASSPDRIQPQHF
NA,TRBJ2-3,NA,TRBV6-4,TGTGCCAGCGGGAGCAATCGGGCAGATACGCAGTATTTT,CASGSNRADTQYF
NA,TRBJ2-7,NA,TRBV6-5,TGTGCCAGCAGTAGGACTACCTACGAGCAGTACTTC,CASSRTTYEQYF
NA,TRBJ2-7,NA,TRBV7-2,TGTGCCAGCAGATTAGTCGACACCTACGAGCAGTACTTC,CASRLVDTYEQYF
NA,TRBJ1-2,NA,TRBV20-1,TGCAGTGCTAAAGACAGATATGGCTACACCTTC,CSAKDRYGYTF
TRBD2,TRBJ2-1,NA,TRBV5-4,TGTGCCAGCAGCTCCCTTGGTCCGGGGGGGGAGTATGAGCAGTTCTTC,CASSSLGPGGEYEQFF
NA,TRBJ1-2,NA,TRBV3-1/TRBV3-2,TGTGCCAGCAGCCTCGGGTTGGGGAGCTATGGCTACACCTTC,CASSLGLGSYGYTF
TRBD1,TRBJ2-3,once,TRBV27,TGTGCCAGCAGTTTATCTTGGACAGGGGGCGCAGATACGCAGTATTTT,CASSLSWTGGADTQYF
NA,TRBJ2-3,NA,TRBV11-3,TGTGCCAGCAGCTTGCCACAGACAGATACGCAGTATTTT,CASSLPQTDTQYF
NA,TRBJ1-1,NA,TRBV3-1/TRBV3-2,TGTGCCAGCAGCCAAGCAGGGGACACTGAAGCTTTCTTT,CASSQAGDTEAFF
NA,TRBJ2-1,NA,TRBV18,TGTGCCAGCTCACCTCCACCAGCGGGTCGAGAGGGTAATGAGCAGTTCTTC,CASSPPPAGREGNEQFF
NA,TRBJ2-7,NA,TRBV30,TGTGCCTGGAGCGGCGGGGTTCTGGGACTGGGGGCCAGGGAGCAGTACTTC,CAWSGGVLGLGAREQYF
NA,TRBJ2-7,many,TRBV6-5,TGTGCCAGCAGTTACACTTGGGACGGAACCTACGAGCAGTACTTC,CASSYTWDGTYEQYF
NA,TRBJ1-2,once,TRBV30,TGTGCCTGGAGTGACGGGGGAATGGCTGGCTACACCTTC,CAWSDGGMAGYTF
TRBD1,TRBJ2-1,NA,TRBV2,TGTGCCAGCACCCCCTGGACAGGGGGCTTCAATGAGCAGTTCTTC,CASTPWTGGFNEQFF
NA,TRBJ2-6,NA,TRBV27,TGTGCCAGCAGTTTATTGGGACAATCTGGGGCCAACGTCCTGACTTTC,CASSLLGQSGANVLTF
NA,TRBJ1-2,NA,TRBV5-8,TGTGCCAGCAGCTCCGGGACGGGGGTAACGCGTGGCTACACCTTC,CASSSGTGVTRGYTF
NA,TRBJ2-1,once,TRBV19,TGTGCCAGTAAAAGTCCCGGGACCTATGATCAGTTCTTC,CASKSPGTYDQFF
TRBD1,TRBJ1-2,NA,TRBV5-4,TGTGCCAGCAGCCGGGGACAGGGCAGTTCAAGCGGCTACACCTTC,CASSRGQGSSSGYTF
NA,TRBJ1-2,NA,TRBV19,TGTGCCAGTAGGGTTCTAGGGAAGGCTAACTATGGCTACACCTTC,CASRVLGKANYGYTF
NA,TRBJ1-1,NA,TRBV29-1,TGCAGCGGTGTGGCGACCGTTAACACTGAAGCTTTCTTT,CSGVATVNTEAFF
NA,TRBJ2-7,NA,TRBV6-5,TGTGCCAGCAGTTACTCAGGGGACACCTCCTACGAGCAGTACTTC,CASSYSGDTSYEQYF
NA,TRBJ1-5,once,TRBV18,TGTGCCAGCTCAAGATCCTCAGCCGGGGGACAGCCCCAGCATTTT,CASSRSSAGGQPQHF
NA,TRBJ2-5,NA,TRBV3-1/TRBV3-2,TGTGCCAGCAGACCCGGGAGCACCAAAGAGACCCAGTACTTC,CASRPGSTKETQYF
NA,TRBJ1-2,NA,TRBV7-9,TGTGCCAGCAGGCTAAATAACTATGGCTACACCTTC,CASRLNNYGYTF
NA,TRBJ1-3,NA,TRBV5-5,TGTGCCAGCAGTGCCACCGGGACGGGTTACTCTGGAAACACCATATATTTT,CASSATGTGYSGNTIYF
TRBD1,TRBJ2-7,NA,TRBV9,TGTGCCAGCAGCTCACAGGGGGCGGGGGAGCAGTACTTC,CASSSQGAGEQYF
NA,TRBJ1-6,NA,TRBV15,TGTGCCACCAGCATTTTACTAAATTCACCCCTCCACTTT,CATSILLNSPLHF
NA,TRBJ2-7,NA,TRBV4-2,TGTGCCAGCAGCCAAGATTACGAGGGAGGCTCCTACGAGCAGTACTTC,CASSQDYEGGSYEQYF
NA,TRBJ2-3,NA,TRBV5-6,TGTGCCAGCAGCTTGGCCAATTGGATACAGGGTACGCAGTATTTT,CASSLANWIQGTQYF
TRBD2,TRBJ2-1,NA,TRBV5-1,TGCGCCAGCACCCAATCGGGGGGCTACAATGAGCAGTTCTTC,CASTQSGGYNEQFF
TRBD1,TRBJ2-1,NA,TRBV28,TGTGCCAGCAGTTTATACCCAGTTGCCGGGACAGGGGTCGATGAGCAGTTCTTC,CASSLYPVAGTGVDEQFF
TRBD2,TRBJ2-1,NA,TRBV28,TGTGCCAGCAGTTTATTGGCTAGCGGGAGTAGAAATGAGCAGTTCTTC,CASSLLASGSRNEQFF
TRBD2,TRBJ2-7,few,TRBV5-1,TGCGCCAGCAGCTTCCTCGGGGAGACCGGGACTAGCGGCACCTACGAGCAGTACTTC,CASSFLGETGTSGTYEQYF
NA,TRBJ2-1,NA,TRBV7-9,TGTGCCAGCAGCTTGGTCCAGAAAAACTACAATGAGCAGTTCTTC,CASSLVQKNYNEQFF
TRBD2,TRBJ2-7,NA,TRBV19,TGTGCCAGTAGTACTGGACTAGCGGGGGCCTACGAGCAGTACTTC,CASSTGLAGAYEQYF
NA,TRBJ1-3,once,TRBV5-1,TGCGCCAGCAGCCCTACAGGAGCCTCTGGAAACACCATATATTTT,CASSPTGASGNTIYF
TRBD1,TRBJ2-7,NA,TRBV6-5,TGTGCCAGCAGTTACTCGATACAGGGGAACGAGCAGTACTTC,CASSYSIQGNEQYF